This T cell receptor beta chain emerged from a study of T cell responses to AZD1222 COVID-19 vaccine. Study-level results: Donors were largely white British and mainly female; clonal diversity was possibly underestimated. There were vaccine-associated CD4 TCRs across spike, dominant at 160-218 and 743-854.

Sequencing used immunoSEQ multiplex PCR; TCRdb keeps in-frame clones, though not all of them. The sample carries 80,000 to 95,000 clones, around four fifths recorded once. To note about this clone: Its antigen is currently unknown.

Trimming took 5 bases from V and 8 from J, leaving 19 bases between them. This CDR3 is 15 amino acids long. Per the germline V gene, CDR1 is SGHRS and CDR2 is YFSETQ. The chain links TRBV5-1 to TRBJ2-2; perhaps TRBD1 as D (6 bases). The sample in question was peripheral blood, obtained on day 0 of AZD1222 vaccination. This TCR was recovered from an adult in good health. The CDR3 region is CASRIFTGTAGELFF. For the CDR3, the DNA is TGCGCCAGCAGAATCTTTACAGGGACCGCTGGGGAGCTGTTTTTT. Filled out from reference TRBV5-1 and TRBJ2-2, the complete variable domain reads KAGVTQTPRYLIKTRGQQVTLSCSPISGHRSVSWYQQTPGQGLQFLFEYFSETQRNKGNFPGRFSGRQFSNSRSEMNVSTLELGDSALYLCASRIFTGTAGELFFGEGSRLTVL.